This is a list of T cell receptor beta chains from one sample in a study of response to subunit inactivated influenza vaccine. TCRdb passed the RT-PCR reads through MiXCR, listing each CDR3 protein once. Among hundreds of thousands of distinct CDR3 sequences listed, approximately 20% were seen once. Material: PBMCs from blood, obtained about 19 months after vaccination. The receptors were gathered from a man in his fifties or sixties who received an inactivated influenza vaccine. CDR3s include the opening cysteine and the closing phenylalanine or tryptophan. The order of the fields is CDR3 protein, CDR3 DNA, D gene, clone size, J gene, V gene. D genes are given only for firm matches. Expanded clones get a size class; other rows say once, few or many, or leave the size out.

CASFYDPRENTEAFF | TGTGCCAGCTTCTACGACCCTCGAGAGAACACTGAAGCTTTCTTT | . | . | TRBJ1-1 | TRBV2
CSAGVAGMGQETQYF | TGCAGTGCTGGGGTAGCGGGAATGGGCCAAGAGACCCAGTACTTC | TRBD2 | . | TRBJ2-5 | TRBV20-1
CASSLVQGLNTEAFF | TGCGCCAGCAGCTTGGTGCAGGGGCTGAACACTGAAGCTTTCTTT | . | . | TRBJ1-1 | TRBV5-1
CSVEQRLVNTEAFF | TGCAGCGTTGAACAGCGCCTGGTTAACACTGAAGCTTTCTTT | . | . | TRBJ1-1 | TRBV29-1
CASSLVDIGETQYF | TGTGCCAGCAGCTTAGTGGACATTGGAGAGACCCAGTACTTC | . | . | TRBJ2-5 | TRBV7-6
CASSPRLVSGPNTGELFF | TGTGCCAGCAGCCCCCGTTTGGTTTCGGGACCGAACACCGGGGAGCTGTTTTTT | . | . | TRBJ2-2 | TRBV9
CASRRTATTNEKLFF | TGTGCCAGCAGGAGGACAGCCACAACTAATGAAAAACTGTTTTTT | . | few | TRBJ1-4 | TRBV12-3/TRBV12-4
CASSSRTGTGYTF | TGTGCCAGCAGCTCCAGGACAGGGACGGGCTACACCTTC | TRBD1 | . | TRBJ1-2 | TRBV7-9
CASSIKRQGVYGYTF | TGTGCCAGTAGTATAAAAAGACAGGGAGTATATGGCTACACCTTC | TRBD1 | . | TRBJ1-2 | TRBV19
CASSLVGGGASTEAFF | TGTGCCAGCAGCTTGGTCGGGGGGGGCGCGTCCACTGAAGCTTTCTTT | . | few | TRBJ1-1 | TRBV5-6
CSAGPRGSTNEKLFF | TGCAGTGCTGGCCCTAGGGGTTCCACTAATGAAAAACTGTTTTTT | . | few | TRBJ1-4 | TRBV20-1
CASSQSLDSILSGLFF | TGTGCCAGCAGCCAATCTCTGGACAGTATATTATCCGGGCTGTTTTTT | . | . | TRBJ2-2 | TRBV16
CASSNRGAQANTQYF | TGTGCCAGCAGTAATCGGGGGGCGCAAGCAAATACGCAGTATTTT | . | . | TRBJ2-3 | TRBV27
CASSAGQGSNEQYF | TGTGCCAGCAGCGCGGGACAGGGTTCGAACGAGCAGTACTTC | TRBD1 | many | TRBJ2-7 | TRBV9
CASSLGTNTGELFF | TGTGCCAGCAGCTTAGGGACCAACACCGGGGAGCTGTTTTTT | . | many | TRBJ2-2 | TRBV7-8
CASSGDEKLFF | TGTGCCAGCTCAGGGGATGAAAAACTGTTTTTT | . | medium-sized | TRBJ1-4 | TRBV2
CSASGGANPEKLFF | TGCAGTGCTAGTGGGGGGGCGAATCCTGAAAAACTGTTTTTT | . | . | TRBJ1-4 | TRBV20-1
CASSLPGQGAFQPQHF | TGTGCCAGCAGTCTTCCGGGACAGGGGGCCTTTCAGCCCCAGCATTTT | TRBD1 | . | TRBJ1-5 | TRBV6-2/TRBV6-3
CASSIDRTGFNEQYF | TGTGCCAGCAGTATAGATCGGACAGGGTTTAACGAGCAGTACTTC | TRBD1 | few | TRBJ2-7 | TRBV19
CSARNLAKNIQYF | TGCAGTGCTAGAAACCTAGCCAAAAACATTCAGTACTTC | . | . | TRBJ2-4 | TRBV20-1
CASSLVAGPTEKLFF | TGCGCCAGCAGCTTGGTGGCCGGCCCAACAGAAAAACTGTTTTTT | . | . | TRBJ1-4 | TRBV5-1
CASSRDNNSPLHF | TGTGCCAGCAGCCGGGATAATAATTCACCCCTCCACTTT | . | . | TRBJ1-6 | TRBV6-1
CSARDLAGDTDTQYF | TGCAGTGCTAGAGACCTAGCGGGAGACACAGATACGCAGTATTTT | TRBD2 | . | TRBJ2-3 | TRBV20-1
CSASSTGGTNEQFF | TGCAGTGCTAGCTCGACAGGGGGTACCAATGAGCAGTTCTTC | TRBD1 | . | TRBJ2-1 | TRBV20-1
CSARDILYPESRAFF | TGCAGTGCTAGAGATATCTTGTACCCGGAATCGCGCGCTTTCTTT | . | few | TRBJ1-1 | TRBV20-1
CASSQDWTGKNEQYF | TGCGCCAGCAGCCAAGACTGGACAGGGAAAAACGAGCAGTACTTC | TRBD1 | . | TRBJ2-7 | TRBV4-3
CASSLDGNNYGYTF | TGCGCCAGCAGCTTGGATGGGAATAACTATGGCTACACCTTC | . | few | TRBJ1-2 | TRBV5-1
CASTPGGRANYGYTF | TGTGCCAGCACCCCGGGGGGGCGAGCTAACTATGGCTACACCTTC | . | few | TRBJ1-2 | TRBV6-1
CASSYAGTGYGYTF | TGTGCCAGCAGTTACGCCGGGACAGGCTATGGCTACACCTTC | TRBD1 | few | TRBJ1-2 | TRBV6-5
CASSLGDTGYTF | TGTGCCAGCAGCCTCGGGGACACCGGCTACACCTTC | . | many | TRBJ1-2 | TRBV7-9
CASRKGQEPHQETQYF | TGTGCCAGCAGGAAAGGACAGGAGCCGCACCAAGAGACCCAGTACTTC | . | . | TRBJ2-5 | TRBV21-1
CASSLVGWRGLGNHYNEQFF | TGTGCCAGCAGTTTAGTTGGATGGCGGGGTCTGGGGAACCACTACAATGAGCAGTTCTTC | . | few | TRBJ2-1 | TRBV12-3/TRBV12-4
CASSPPGQSSGNTIYF | TGTGCCAGCAGCCCGCCGGGACAGAGCTCTGGAAACACCATATATTTT | TRBD1 | many | TRBJ1-3 | TRBV7-9
CASSLALLGGPQDTQYF | TGCGCCAGCAGCTTGGCCCTACTGGGGGGGCCACAAGATACGCAGTATTTT | . | few | TRBJ2-3 | TRBV5-1
CASSLERGGWGRNTEAFF | TGTGCCAGCAGCTTAGAACGAGGAGGATGGGGCAGGAACACTGAAGCTTTCTTT | . | . | TRBJ1-1 | TRBV11-2
CASSFRQGAVEAFF | TGTGCCAGCAGCTTCCGACAGGGGGCGGTTGAAGCTTTCTTT | TRBD1 | many | TRBJ1-1 | TRBV12-3/TRBV12-4
CASRETGRNTIYF | TGTGCCAGCAGGGAGACAGGGAGAAACACCATATATTTT | TRBD1 | few | TRBJ1-3 | TRBV12-3/TRBV12-4
CASSEGSMKGYNSPLHF | TGTGCCAGCAGTGAAGGCTCTATGAAGGGGTATAATTCACCCCTCCACTTT | . | many | TRBJ1-6 | TRBV6-1
CASSRTGPETQYF | TGTGCCAGCAGCCGGACAGGTCCGGAGACCCAGTACTTC | TRBD1 | once | TRBJ2-5 | TRBV28
CASSFATAYYYGYTF | TGTGCCAGCAGTTTCGCCACGGCATACTACTATGGCTACACCTTC | . | . | TRBJ1-2 | TRBV6-2/TRBV6-3
CASSQQVSSGNTIYF | TGTGCCAGCAGCCAACAGGTGAGCTCTGGAAACACCATATATTTT | . | . | TRBJ1-3 | TRBV3-1
CASSLQGNSNQPQHF | TGTGCCAGCAGCCTACAGGGCAATAGCAATCAGCCCCAGCATTTT | . | . | TRBJ1-5 | TRBV7-2
CASSEAGTYSNQPQHF | TGTGCCAGCAGTGAAGCGGGAACTTATAGCAATCAGCCCCAGCATTTT | . | few | TRBJ1-5 | TRBV2
CASSFPALVGYTF | TGTGCCAGCAGCTTTCCAGCCCTGGTTGGCTACACCTTC | . | . | TRBJ1-2 | TRBV7-2
CSARGVQGSQPQHF | TGCAGTGCTAGAGGTGTGCAAGGCAGCCAGCCCCAGCATTTT | . | . | TRBJ1-5 | TRBV20-1
CASSLDRGRATQYF | TGTGCCAGCAGCCTGGATAGGGGGCGGGCGACCCAGTACTTC | TRBD1 | few | TRBJ2-5 | TRBV5-8
CASSLLQGAMEQFF | TGTGCCAGCAGCTTACTACAGGGGGCGATGGAGCAGTTCTTC | TRBD1 | . | TRBJ2-1 | TRBV10-3
CASSPRTVSPLHF | TGTGCCAGCAGCCCTCGGACAGTTTCACCCCTCCACTTT | . | . | TRBJ1-6 | TRBV7-2
CASSPGLAGGPSHTQYF | TGTGCCAGCAGCCCGGGACTAGCGGGGGGGCCCTCGCATACGCAGTATTTT | TRBD2 | . | TRBJ2-3 | TRBV7-2
CASSHPPGTGGFGELFF | TGTGCCAGCAGCCACCCGCCCGGGACAGGGGGCTTCGGGGAGCTGTTTTTT | TRBD1 | . | TRBJ2-2 | TRBV3-1
CASSLGSGGPNEKLFF | TGCGCCAGCAGCTTGGGGTCCGGGGGGCCTAATGAAAAACTGTTTTTT | . | few | TRBJ1-4 | TRBV5-1
CASSQDLAGEAFF | TGTGCCAGCAGCCAAGATTTAGCTGGTGAAGCTTTCTTT | . | few | TRBJ1-1 | TRBV14
CASSFVSGASTEAFF | TGCGCCAGCAGCTTCGTGTCAGGGGCGAGCACTGAAGCTTTCTTT | . | few | TRBJ1-1 | TRBV5-1
CASKIGGLQETQYF | TGCGCCAGCAAAATCGGGGGACTTCAAGAGACCCAGTACTTC | . | few | TRBJ2-5 | TRBV5-1
CSARPGQGAAYGYTF | TGCAGTGCTAGACCTGGACAGGGGGCTGCCTATGGCTACACCTTC | TRBD1 | many | TRBJ1-2 | TRBV20-1